Listed here are 23 T cell receptor beta chains from one sample, sequenced in a study of OX40 agonist ivuxolimab in advanced cancers. TCRdb keeps only in-frame clones here, not all; method: immunoSEQ multiplex PCR. Seen here are tens of thousands of clones, roughly 81% observed once, and the top ten hold 4.5% to 6%. This specimen consisted of CD4+ or CD8+ T cells sorted from blood, obtained in a trial of the OX40 agonist ivuxolimab. These receptors originate from an adult with an advanced solid tumor such as melanoma, head and neck, liver or kidney cancer.

The gene calls are TRBV7-2 and TRBJ2-7, with D maybe TRBD2 (5 bases). Germline V lookup: CDR1 SGHTA, CDR2 FQGNSA. The CDR3 length is 14 residues. V was shortened by 3 bases and J by 0 bases, with 9 bases between the two germline ends. In nucleotides, the CDR3 is TGTGCCAGCAGCTTCGAGCGGTTCTCCTACGAGCAGTACTTC. Its translation: CASSFERFSYEQYF.

This chain's CDR3 is CASSSRLAGNNEQFF. For the CDR3, the DNA is TGTGCCAGCAGCTCGAGACTAGCGGGGAACAATGAGCAGTTCTTC. This chain uses TRBV5-4 with TRBJ2-1, with TRBD2 identical over 11 bases. The CDR3 sequence is 15 residues long. Germline V gene lookup returns CDR1 SGHNT and CDR2 YYREEE (reference sequence). The ends lost 3 bases at V and 5 bases at J; junction bases unmatched: 4. Based on the CDR3 plus reference TRBV5-4 and TRBJ2-1, the full variable domain is ETGVTQSPTHLIKTRGQQVTLRCSSQSGHNTVSWYQQALGQGPQFIFQYYREEENGRGNFPPRFSGLQFPNYSSELNVNALELDDSALYLCASSSRLAGNNEQFFGPGTRLTVL.

The rearrangement links TRBV6-5 to TRBJ2-7, with TRBD2 matching over 11 bases. The CDR3 length is 15 residues. The V segment lost 2 bases and the J segment 4 bases; nucleotides outside the gene matches: 4. Germline V gene lookup returns CDR1 MNHEY and CDR2 SVGAGI. Here the CDR3 reads CASSYGLAGGYEQYF. CDR3 in DNA: TGTGCCAGCAGTTACGGGCTAGCGGGAGGTTACGAGCAGTACTTC.

This clone was detected only once. The CDR3 here is CASSLVVSDEQYF. CDR3 bases: TGTGCCAGCAGCTTGGTAGTTTCTGACGAGCAGTACTTC. The J gene is TRBJ2-7, the V gene TRBV5-8, with no clear D. V was trimmed by 0 bases and J by 5 bases, leaving 9 bases between them. Germline V gives CDR1 SGHTS, CDR2 YDEGEE. This CDR3 has 13 residues.

This chain joins TRBV30 and TRBJ1-4, with a weak D call TRBD1 (6 bases). CDR1 and CDR2 from the germline V gene are GTSNPN and SVGIG (reference sequence). V lost 5 bases and J 0 bases, leaving 13 bases between the germline ends. This CDR3 is 15 amino acids long. The CDR3 nucleotides read TGTGCCTGGGGGGGGGCCTGGGCAACTAATGAAAAACTGTTTTTT. This gives the protein CAWGGAWATNEKLFF. Looking up the rest from reference TRBV30 and TRBJ1-4 gives the full variable domain: SQTIHQWPATLVQPVGSPLSLECTVEGTSNPNLYWYRQAAGRGLQLLFYSVGIGQISSEVPQNLSASRPQDRQFILSSKKLLLSDSGFYLCAWGGAWATNEKLFFGSGTQLSVL.

This clone was detected only a few times. The V gene is TRBV7-9, the J gene TRBJ1-2, with 7 bases identical to TRBD1. CDR1 is SEHNR, CDR2 FQNEAQ, per germline (reference sequence). CDR3 length: 15 residues. V gave up 5 bases and J gave up 4 bases; unmatched junction bases: 10. CDR3 coding DNA: TGTGCCAGCAGCGGCCCCGGGACAGCAATCTATGGCTACACCTTC. It yields the protein CASSGPGTAIYGYTF.

The V and J genes are TRBV14 and TRBJ2-7; 8 bases line up with TRBD2. Germline V gene sequence: CDR1 SGHDN, CDR2 FVKESK. With V trimmed by 1 base and J by 3 bases, 5 bases remained unmatched. The CDR3 totals 15 residues. CDR3 residues: CASSQAAGVGYEQYF. The CDR3 coding sequence is TGTGCCAGCAGCCAAGCAGCGGGAGTCGGCTACGAGCAGTACTTC.

This clone was seen a single time. The chain has TRBV10-3 and TRBJ1-6, with D possibly TRBD1 on 5 matching bases. V was cut by 0 bases and J by 7 bases, with 13 bases left in between. The CDR3 loop spans 16 amino acids. CDR1 is ENHRY and CDR2 is SYGVKD in the germline V gene. For the CDR3, the DNA is TGTGCCATCAGTGAGTCGTGGGGGGTTGGGAATTCACCCCTCCACTTT. Translating it yields CAISESWGVGNSPLHF.

This chain uses TRBV11-2 with TRBJ1-3, with a possible D match to TRBD1 (6 bases). The germline V and J ends were trimmed by 1 base and 7 bases, with 8 bases remaining between them. From germline, CDR1 is SGHAT and CDR2 FQNNGV. The CDR3 runs 13 residues. The CDR3 here is CASSLGQGNTIYF. As DNA, the CDR3 is TGTGCCAGCAGCTTAGGGCAGGGGAACACCATATATTTT.

This clone showed up just once. The junction does not match germline at one end; this may be a read error. This chain joins TRBV19 and TRBJ2-5; weak D call: TRBD1 (6 bases). The CDR3 spans 14 residues. Germline CDR1 LNHDA, CDR2 SQIVND (reference sequence). CDR3 sequence (DNA): TGTACCAGTAGTTTTACAGGGTACGGGGAGACCCAGTACTTC. The encoded protein is CTSSFTGYGETQYF.

This clone turned up a few times. The chain has TRBV19 and TRBJ2-7; D ambiguous. The length of the CDR3 is 14 residues. CDR1 and CDR2 from the germline V gene are LNHDA and SQIVND (reference sequence). Trimming pared 5 bases from V and 3 bases from J, leaving 14 bases between. The CDR3 loop reads CASSGSVRFYEQYF. The CDR3 DNA reads as TGTGCCAGTAGTGGCTCGGTGAGGTTCTACGAGCAGTACTTC.

This chain connects TRBV7-9 to TRBJ1-1; maybe TRBD1 (5 bases). CDR3 size: 15 residues. Germline V lookup: CDR1 SEHNR, CDR2 FQNEAQ (reference sequence). The germline V and J ends were trimmed by 2 bases and 1 base, with 11 bases remaining between them. The CDR3 loop is CASSLRRGRNTEAFF. Here the CDR3 DNA reads TGTGCCAGCAGCTTAAGGCGGGGCAGGAACACTGAAGCTTTCTTT.

This chain joins TRBV28 and TRBJ2-7; perhaps TRBD2 as D (7 bases). V lost 6 bases and J lost 2, with 23 bases in between. The CDR3 consists of 17 residues. The germline CDR1 and CDR2 sequences are MDHEN and SYDVKM. CDR3 loop: CASRTGGGGAAPYEQYF. As DNA, the CDR3 is TGTGCCAGCAGAACAGGAGGGGGAGGGGCCGCCCCCTACGAGCAGTACTTC. Looking up the rest from reference TRBV28 and TRBJ2-7 gives the full variable domain: DVKVTQSSRYLVKRTGEKVFLECVQDMDHENMFWYRQDPGLGLRLIYFSYDVKMKEKGDIPEGYSVSREKKERFSLILESASTNQTSMYLCASRTGGGGAAPYEQYFGPGTRLTVT.

This clone came up a few times. The rearrangement uses TRBV27 and TRBJ1-4; D perhaps matches TRBD1 (5 bases). The CDR3 is 16 amino acids. Germline lookup yields CDR1 MNHEY and CDR2 SMNVEV (reference sequence). The V and J ends lost 5 bases and 3 bases respectively, with 16 bases between them. The CDR3: CASSLNPGFANEKLFF. The DNA for the CDR3 is TGTGCCAGCAGTCTTAACCCAGGGTTTGCTAATGAAAAACTGTTTTTT.

This rearrangement joins TRBV19 to TRBJ2-1; no reliable D call. V lost 5 bases to trimming and J lost 7 bases, with 21 bases between them. The CDR3 contains 16 residues. Germline CDR1 is LNHDA and CDR2 is SQIVND (reference sequence). CDR3 nucleotide sequence: TGTGCCAGTAGTCCTCGCGGAGCTGCCCTTAGGAATGAGCAGTTCTTC. This translates into CASSPRGAALRNEQFF.

J is TRBJ2-3 and V is TRBV7-9; TRBD2 might be the D (5 bases). The CDR3 extends over 13 amino acids. V was cut by 6 bases and J by 5 bases, with 12 bases left in between. CDR1 and CDR2 from the germline V gene are SEHNR and FQNEAQ (reference sequence). The CDR3 sequence is CASSRSGVDTQYF. The CDR3 nucleotides read TGTGCCAGCAGTCGGTCCGGGGTAGATACGCAGTATTTT.

The chain has TRBV4-1 and TRBJ1-4; D is undetermined. Between the trimmed V and J ends, which lost 0 bases and 7 bases, there was a span of 15 bases. The CDR3 consists of 16 residues. Per the germline V gene, CDR1 is MGHRA and CDR2 is YSYEKL. Here the CDR3 DNA reads TGCGCCAGCAGCCAAGAAGGACTCCGAACGGGTGAAAAACTGTTTTTT. Residues: CASSQEGLRTGEKLFF.

V and J are TRBV30 and TRBJ1-1; TRBD1 is a possible D gene (5 bases). The ends were cut back, 0 bases at V and 1 base at J, with 12 bases in the middle. In germline, CDR1 is GTSNPN, CDR2 SVGIG (reference sequence). There are 15 residues in the CDR3. The CDR3 DNA sequence: TGTGCCTGGAGTGTACTTGTGGGGGAGAACACTGAAGCTTTCTTT. Encoded protein: CAWSVLVGENTEAFF.

The gene calls are TRBV6-1 and TRBJ1-1; perhaps TRBD1 as D (5 bases). Trimming removed 7 bases from V and 3 bases from J, with 12 bases in between. Germline lookup yields CDR1 MNHNS and CDR2 SASEGT. The CDR3 runs 13 residues. The CDR3 region is CASTGTWDTEAFF. CDR3 DNA sequence: TGTGCCAGCACCGGGACCTGGGACACTGAAGCTTTCTTT.

This clone came up a few times. This chain uses TRBV5-6 with TRBJ1-3; maybe TRBD1 (6 bases). The CDR3 has 12 residues. The V gene lost 3 bases and the J gene lost 8 bases, with 9 bases spanning the gap. CDR1 and CDR2 (germline): SGHDT, YYEEEE. The CDR3 sequence: CASSSSGDTIYF. The CDR3, as DNA: TGTGCCAGCAGCTCATCAGGGGACACCATATATTTT.

A few counts support this clone. The CDR3 DNA is TGCAGCGTTGAAGGCTCAGGGGGCCCTGAAGCTTTCTTT. Its translation: CSVEGSGGPEAFF. The V and J genes are TRBV29-1 and TRBJ1-1; 8 bases are a match to TRBD1. From germline, CDR1 is SQVTM and CDR2 ANQGSEA. The V and J ends lost 1 base and 6 bases, in that order; junction bases with no gene match: 4. The CDR3 runs to 13 residues.

The rearrangement joins TRBV21-1 to TRBJ1-1. TRBV21-1 constitutes a pseudogene. The length of the CDR3 is 15 residues. CDR3 coding DNA: TGTGCCAGCAGCCCCCCCCGCGGAGGGGCCACTGAAGCTTTCTTT. It specifies CASSPPRGGATEAFF.

V usage is TRBV5-4 and J usage is TRBJ2-3; 8 nucleotides align to TRBD2. V shed 4 bases and J 2 bases; nucleotides not matched to a gene: 15. The CDR3 totals 18 residues. Looked up from germline, CDR1 is SGHNT and CDR2 is YYREEE (reference sequence). The CDR3 region has the DNA TGTGCCAGCAGCCCCGGGACTAGTAGAGTGGTGCACACAGATACGCAGTATTTT. Its translation: CASSPGTSRVVHTDTQYF.